A single sample gave rise to the 2 T cell receptor beta chains below, sequenced in a study of blood T cell repertoires in COVID-19. Produced via immunoSEQ multiplex PCR; TCRdb's table is partial and in-frame only. Altogether 150,000 or so clones are present, 80% being singletons, with the ten largest covering less than 4%. Sequencing was done on a sample of PBMCs or T cells enriched from blood (not recorded which). The source of these receptors is a woman aged 60-75 years who had recovered from COVID-19.

The V and J genes are TRBV4-1 and TRBJ2-7, with D possibly TRBD1 on 6 matching bases. The CDR3 length is 13 residues. CDR1 MGHRA and CDR2 YSYEKL come from the germline V gene. V was pared by 5 bases and J by 4 bases, with 12 bases between. CDR3 sequence: CASSDEQGYEQYF. The CDR3, as DNA: TGCGCCAGCAGCGATGAACAGGGATACGAGCAGTACTTC.

The J gene is TRBJ2-3, the V gene TRBV7-9; D is unclear. The CDR3 runs 15 residues. Germline CDR1 SEHNR, CDR2 FQNEAQ (reference sequence). Trimming shortened V by 2 bases and J by 2 bases, and 11 bases separated the two germline ends. The CDR3 loop is CASSLYSRNTDTQYF. The DNA of the CDR3 is TGTGCCAGCAGCTTATATTCCAGGAACACAGATACGCAGTATTTT.